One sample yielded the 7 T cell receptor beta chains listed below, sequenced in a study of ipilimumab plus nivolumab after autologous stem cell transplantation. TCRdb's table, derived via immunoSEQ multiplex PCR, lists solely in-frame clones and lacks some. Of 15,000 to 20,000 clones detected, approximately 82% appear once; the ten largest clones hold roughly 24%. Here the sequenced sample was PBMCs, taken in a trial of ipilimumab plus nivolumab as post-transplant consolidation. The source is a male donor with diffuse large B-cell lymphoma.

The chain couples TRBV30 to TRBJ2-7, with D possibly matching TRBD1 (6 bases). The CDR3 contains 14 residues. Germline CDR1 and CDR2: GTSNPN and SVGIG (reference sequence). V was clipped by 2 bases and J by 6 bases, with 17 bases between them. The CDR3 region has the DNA TGTGCCTGGAGTCGCGACTTCGACAGGTCCGAGCAGTACTTC. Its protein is CAWSRDFDRSEQYF.

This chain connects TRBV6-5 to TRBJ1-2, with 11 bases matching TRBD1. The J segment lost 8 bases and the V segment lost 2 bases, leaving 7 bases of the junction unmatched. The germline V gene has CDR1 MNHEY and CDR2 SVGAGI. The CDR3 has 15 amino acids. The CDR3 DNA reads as TGTGCCAGCAGTTACCTAGGGACAGGGGGGGACGGCTACACCTTC. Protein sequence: CASSYLGTGGDGYTF.

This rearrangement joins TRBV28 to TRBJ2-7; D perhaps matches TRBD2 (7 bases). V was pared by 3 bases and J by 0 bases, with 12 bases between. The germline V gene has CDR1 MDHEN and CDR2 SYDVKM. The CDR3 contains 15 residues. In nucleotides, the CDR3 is TGTGCCAGCAGTTTGGGGGGGGCCCCCTCCTACGAGCAGTACTTC. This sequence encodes CASSLGGAPSYEQYF.

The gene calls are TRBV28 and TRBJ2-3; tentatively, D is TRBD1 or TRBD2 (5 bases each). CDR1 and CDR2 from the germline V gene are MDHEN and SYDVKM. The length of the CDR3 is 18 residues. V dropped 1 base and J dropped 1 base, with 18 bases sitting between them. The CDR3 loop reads CASSLFRLRGPGTDTQYF. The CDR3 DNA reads TGTGCCAGCAGTTTATTTCGGCTTCGGGGCCCCGGCACAGATACGCAGTATTTT.

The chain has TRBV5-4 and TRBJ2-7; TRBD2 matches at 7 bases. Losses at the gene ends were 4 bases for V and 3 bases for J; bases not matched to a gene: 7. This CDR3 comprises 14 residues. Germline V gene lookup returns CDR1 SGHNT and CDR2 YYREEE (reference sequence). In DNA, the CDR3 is TGTGCCAGCAGCCGAGGGAGGGCATACTACGAGCAGTACTTC. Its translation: CASSRGRAYYEQYF.

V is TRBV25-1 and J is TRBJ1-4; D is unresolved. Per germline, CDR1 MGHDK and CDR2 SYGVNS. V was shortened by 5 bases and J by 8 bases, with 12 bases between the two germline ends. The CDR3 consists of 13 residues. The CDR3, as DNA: TGTGCCAGCAGTTTCTTTCTGTGGGAAAAACTGTTTTTT. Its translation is CASSFFLWEKLFF.

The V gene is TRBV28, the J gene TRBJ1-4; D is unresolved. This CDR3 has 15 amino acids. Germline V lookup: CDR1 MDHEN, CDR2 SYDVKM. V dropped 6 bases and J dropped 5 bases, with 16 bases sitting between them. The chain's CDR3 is CASRSKRASNEKLFF. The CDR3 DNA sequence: TGTGCCAGCAGATCCAAAAGGGCCTCAAATGAAAAACTGTTTTTT.